These T cell receptor beta chains were read from a single sample in a study of cytomegalovirus exposure and HLA in healthy donors. Assay: immunoSEQ multiplex PCR; the TCRdb copy retains only in-frame clones and omits some. Of some 100,000 clones in the sample, about 70% were seen once. The sequenced material came from PBMCs. These receptors were obtained from a human donor in good health. Each CDR3 is given without its conserved first and last residue.

>TRBV7-9|12
ASSFGRVVDEQY
>TRBV10-3|15
AISESAGGLTNEKLF
>TRBV20-1|9
SAPTGREAF
>TRBV13|12
ASSWGQLQETQY
>TRBV28|14
ASSFPTDRGYYGYT
>TRBV5-4|13
ASSTGGGNTGELF
>TRBV7-3|11
ASSWTGRGEAF
>TRBV7-9|14
ASSSQLLGARNIQY
>TRBV19|10
ASSALRNEQF
>TRBV19|15
AISRQHISGSYNEQF
>TRBV30|10
AWSSQGYGYT
>TRBV7-2|15
ASSRAPGTSVAREQF
>TRBV5-4|13
ASSLYTEIYYGYT
>TRBV6-1|12
ASSQGSGTDTQY
>TRBV6-5|14
ASSSYSTGFSEKLF
>TRBV28|13
ASSQGGTGQETQY
>TRBV11-3|10
ASSLSTGEQY
>TRBV5-1|14
ASSSPGTSGSYEQF
>TRBV19|13
ASSTGLSGANVLT
>TRBV5-6|17
ASSLVLRGGTRRVYEQY
>TRBV5-6|10
ASSLRGGELF
>TRBV5-4|13
ASSLAAGTNEKLF
>TRBV2|13
ASSDISGNSYEQY
>TRBV5-4|9
ASSGGWLYT
>TRBV2|13
ASSKQQGAGEKLF
>TRBV10-2|9
ASSERGEQF
>TRBV27|11
ASSRGGGNTIY
>TRBV28|13
ASSLNRDSYNEQF
>TRBV19|11
ASKGLANNEQF
>TRBV28|11
ASSSRLRPGLF
>TRBV7-7|12
ASSLTGNTGELF
>TRBV29-1|12
SVLPGQGIRGYT
>TRBV20-1|9
SASSGGEQF
>TRBV15|13
ATSNPSGGGAEAF
>TRBV18|13
ASSLVQAGANVLT
>TRBV9|13
ASSFSGQMDSPLH
>TRBV29-1|12
SVVQGAGVSEAF
>TRBV28|12
ASRQTGQGYEQY
>TRBV2|12
ASSEGTDSGELF
>TRBV4-1|13
ASSTTQVINEKLF
>TRBV18|12
ASSPRDPRETQY
>TRBV19|13
ASSIGPGRSGELF
>TRBV6-5|14
ASSYRSRQGREEQY
>TRBV25-1|10
ASSEGQGEQY